This TCR beta chain appears in the sequencing data of a study of human T cells and chemical hapten exposure. Study overall: Upper inner arm skin measuring about 2 cm by about 2 cm received 2% DPC for sensitization. Study-wide results and caveats: Expanded TCRs grouped into significantly more large CDR3 similarity clusters than controls produced. TCRs whose frequency exceeded 1 in 1000 remained the same following DPC sensitization.

The time point is: pre-sensitization, week 0. The treatment: therapeutic diphenylcyclopropenone sensitization with weekly scalp DPC. This clonotype occurred many times. Its antigen remains unidentified. V lost 4 bases and J lost 7, with 20 bases in between. This CDR3 is built from 16 residues. CDR1 is SGHVS and CDR2 is FQNEAQ in the germline V gene. As the library was built, unique molecular identifiers were attached to individual cDNA molecules. Using its own MiXCR run on the RACE reads, TCRdb lists one record per CDR3 protein. Of over 300,000 distinct CDR3 sequences listed, roughly 5.3% are singletons.

Sample: whole blood, taken in connection with sensitization to the hapten diphenylcyclopropenone (DPC). The rearrangement links TRBV7-8 to TRBJ1-5, with D maybe TRBD1 (6 bases). The TCR sequence derives from a woman in her fifties or sixties with alopecia areata. Some clones in this sample may be carry-over from other donors' samples. The CDR3 is CASSYLSGAAKQPQHF. Here the CDR3 DNA reads TGTGCCAGCAGCTATCTCTCGGGGGCGGCCAAACAGCCCCAGCATTTT.